Listed below are T cell receptor beta chains from one sample, sequenced in a study of identical twins. TCRdb recomputed calls from the 5' RACE reads with MiXCR, one row per CDR3 protein. The sample includes some 630,000 distinct CDR3 sequences, just over 7% of them seen just once. This sample was shared with a second study, whose subject was yellow fever vaccine responses in identical twins.

The sample comprised PBMCs. The receptor source for this set is a woman aged 18-29 years in good health. CDR3s include the opening cysteine and the closing phenylalanine or tryptophan. D genes are given only for firm matches. Clone size is given for some rows only: seen once, a few or many times, or a class if the clone is expanded.

abundance,j_gene,d_gene,v_gene,CDR3nt,CDR3aa
many,TRBJ1-3,.,TRBV20-1,TGCAGTGCTAGAGATATAGGCCCCCCGGGCCCGGCGGGAAACACCATATATTTT,CSARDIGPPGPAGNTIYF
many,TRBJ2-1,.,TRBV2,TGTGCCAGCATAGGTGGGAGAATGCAGCAGTTCTTC,CASIGGRMQQFF
.,TRBJ2-3,TRBD2,TRBV20-1,TGCAGTGCTAGAGATCGAGGACTAGCGGGGGGGAGGACAGATACGCAGTATTTT,CSARDRGLAGGRTDTQYF
many,TRBJ1-4,TRBD1,TRBV5-1,TGCGCCAGCAGCTTTGGACAGGGAGGTGAAAAACTGTTTTTT,CASSFGQGGEKLFF
many,TRBJ1-1,TRBD1,TRBV7-8,TGTGCCAGCAGCTTAGGCTCTAGGGACAGGGGGATGAACACTGAAGCTTTCTTT,CASSLGSRDRGMNTEAFF
few,TRBJ2-3,.,TRBV29-1,TGCAGCGTTGAAGTTCGAGTACAGAACTCTAGCACAGATACGCAGTATTTT,CSVEVRVQNSSTDTQYF
many,TRBJ2-1,.,TRBV6-5,TGTGCCAGCAGTTACTCGAGGACTACGTACAATGAGCAGTTCTTC,CASSYSRTTYNEQFF
few,TRBJ2-7,.,TRBV15,TGTGCCACCAGCAGAGTGGCAGGGAACTACGAGCAGTACTTC,CATSRVAGNYEQYF
many,TRBJ2-5,TRBD1,TRBV12-3/TRBV12-4,TGTGCCAGCAGTTTGACAGGGGTGAAGACCCAGTACTTC,CASSLTGVKTQYF
few,TRBJ2-2,.,TRBV5-4,TGTGCCAGCAGCTTGGAACCGGGACCGAACACCGGGGAGCTGTTTTTT,CASSLEPGPNTGELFF
.,TRBJ2-7,.,TRBV7-6,TGTGCCAGCAGCTTCTACCAGGGAGCCGAGCAGTACTTC,CASSFYQGAEQYF
.,TRBJ2-1,TRBD2,TRBV4-1,TGCGCCAGCAGCCAAGATTTCAGCGGGGACCACAATGAGCAGTTCTTC,CASSQDFSGDHNEQFF
.,TRBJ1-5,.,TRBV5-1,TGCGCCAGCAGCTTGGCCGGGGGCAGGGATCAGCCCCAGCATTTT,CASSLAGGRDQPQHF
many,TRBJ2-7,.,TRBV21-1,TGTGCCAGCAGCAAAGCTCAAGAGAAACTGAGCTCCTACGAGCAGTACTTC,CASSKAQEKLSSYEQYF
few,TRBJ2-1,TRBD1,TRBV5-1,TGCGCCAGCAGAGAGGGGGCGAAAAGATTTGGGACATCTATCTCCTACAATGAGCAGTTCTTC,CASREGAKRFGTSISYNEQFF
.,TRBJ2-3,TRBD2,TRBV20-1,TGCAGTGCCGGGGGGAGGGGAAACACAGATACGCAGTATTTT,CSAGGRGNTDTQYF
many,TRBJ2-7,.,TRBV12-3/TRBV12-4,TGTGCCAGCAGTTTAGGAGGGGTCCTCTCCTACGAGCAGTACTTC,CASSLGGVLSYEQYF
few,TRBJ2-1,TRBD2,TRBV12-3/TRBV12-4,TGTGCCAGCAGTTTTGGTGCTAGCGGGGCCCCATACAATGAGCAGTTCTTC,CASSFGASGAPYNEQFF
.,TRBJ2-1,.,TRBV5-1,TGCGCCAGCAGCTTGGCGGGGGGCAGTCCCTACAATGAGCAGTTCTTC,CASSLAGGSPYNEQFF
.,TRBJ2-1,.,TRBV12-5,TGTGCTAGTGGTTCAGGGGTGTCCTACAATGAGCAGTTCTTC,CASGSGVSYNEQFF
many,TRBJ2-1,TRBD2,TRBV24-1,TGTGCCACCAGTGATCCCCGGGCTAGCGGGGCCTCCTACAATGAGCAGTTCTTC,CATSDPRASGASYNEQFF
.,TRBJ2-1,.,TRBV5-1,TGCGCCAGCAGGGTAGGGAGCAATGAGCAGTTCTTC,CASRVGSNEQFF
few,TRBJ2-3,.,TRBV5-8,TGTGCCAGCAGCTCAAAGAGGGCAGATACGCAGTATTTT,CASSSKRADTQYF
few,TRBJ2-1,TRBD2,TRBV3-1,TGTGCCAGCAGCCTGACTAGCGGGAGGGCGGGGAATGAGCAGTTCTTC,CASSLTSGRAGNEQFF
few,TRBJ2-3,.,TRBV10-3,TGTGCCATCAGTGACGGGGTCGGGCCCCCGCAGTATTTT,CAISDGVGPPQYF
.,TRBJ2-7,.,TRBV7-9,TGTGCCAGCAGCTTAGGCGGGACGGGCGAGCAGTACTTC,CASSLGGTGEQYF